The 26 T cell receptor beta chains reported below all come from one sample, sequenced in a study of T cells in Graves' hyperthyroidism and ophthalmopathy. TCR beta CDR3 regions were amplified from RNA. Carried out on the TCR CDR3, a first-round RT-PCR used the HTBI primer set. Each CDR3 protein gets one entry after TCRdb re-called the multiplex PCR reads with MiXCR. The sample has nearly 750,000 distinct CDR3 sequences; around a third are singletons. The sequenced sample was blood. These receptors came from a woman between 40 and 55 years old with Graves' hyperthyroidism.

The chain joins TRBV7-2 to TRBJ2-7; D is unresolved. Trimming pared 11 bases from V and 2 bases from J, leaving 13 bases between. CDR1 and CDR2 (germline): SGHTA, FQGNSA. CDR3 length: 12 amino acids. The CDR3 DNA follows: TGTGCCTGGACGGGCGGCGCCTACGAGCAGTACTTC. This encodes CAWTGGAYEQYF.

This clonotype came up a few times. The chain uses TRBV7-2 and TRBJ2-3; 7 bases agree with TRBD1. Per the germline V gene, CDR1 is SGHTA and CDR2 is FQGNSA. CDR3 length: 14 residues. The J segment lost 2 bases and the V segment lost 5 bases, leaving 4 bases of the junction unmatched. In nucleotides, the CDR3 is TGTGCCAGCAGCAGGACAGGTACCACAGATACGCAGTATTTT. This codes for CASSRTGTTDTQYF.

The chain uses TRBV7-3 and TRBJ2-3; D gene uncertain. The germline CDR1 and CDR2 sequences are SGHTA and FQGTGA. This CDR3 has 13 amino acids. V shed 2 bases and J shed 5 bases, with 8 bases lying between them. The CDR3 DNA sequence: TGTGCCAGCAGCTTATGGCCAGAAGATACGCAGTATTTT. Translated, it gives CASSLWPEDTQYF.

The chain couples TRBV10-3 to TRBJ2-5; D is ambiguous. This CDR3 region has 13 residues. Germline loops: CDR1 ENHRY, CDR2 SYGVKD. Trimming removed 10 bases at V and 5 bases at J, with 17 bases between. In nucleotides, the CDR3 is TGTGCCACCCAGATGAGGTTATCCGAGACCCAGTACTTC. It yields the protein CATQMRLSETQYF.

This clonotype was seen repeatedly, ten times or more. The chain links TRBV7-9 to TRBJ1-1; TRBD1 might be the D (5 bases). CDR3 size: 15 residues. V was clipped by 1 base and J by 3 bases, with 12 bases between them. Germline assignment: CDR1 SEHNR and CDR2 FQNEAQ (reference sequence). CDR3 DNA sequence: TGTGCCAGCAGCTTAGACGGGGGTACGGACACTGAAGCTTTCTTT. It is translated as CASSLDGGTDTEAFF.

The rearrangement joins TRBV12-3 or TRBV12-4 to TRBJ2-7, with a possible D match to TRBD2 (5 bases). The CDR3 runs to 12 residues. The ends were cut back, 6 bases at V and 4 bases at J, with 10 bases in the middle. The CDR3 DNA reads TGTGCCAGCAGAAGCGGTGAATACGAGCAGTACTTC. Translation gives CASRSGEYEQYF.

This clonotype was picked up a small number of times. V and J are TRBV7-3 and TRBJ1-1, with D tentatively TRBD1 (5 bases). The CDR3 consists of 15 residues. V lost 2 bases and J lost 3, with 13 bases in between. Germline CDR1 SGHTA, CDR2 FQGTGA. The CDR3 loop reads CASSLSPWGDTEAFF. The CDR3 coding sequence is TGTGCCAGCAGCTTATCCCCCTGGGGGGACACTGAAGCTTTCTTT.

In its sample, this clonotype was seen a few times. This rearrangement joins TRBV6-6 to TRBJ1-1, with unresolved D. The germline V gene has CDR1 MNHNY and CDR2 SVGAGI (reference sequence). V was pared by 6 bases and J by 0 bases, with 11 bases between. The CDR3 runs 14 residues. CDR3 bases: TGTGCCAGCAGACCTTTTGGGTTGAACACTGAAGCTTTCTTT. Amino acid sequence: CASRPFGLNTEAFF.

At least ten counts were recorded for this clonotype. The V and J genes are TRBV13 and TRBJ1-3; D call uncertain. The V gene's germline CDR1 is PRHDT and CDR2 FYEKMQ (reference sequence). The CDR3 spans 14 residues. The V and J ends lost 1 base and 0 bases respectively, with 4 bases between them. The CDR3 here is CASSLAISGNTIYF. For the CDR3, the DNA is TGTGCCAGCAGCTTAGCTATCTCTGGAAACACCATATATTTT.

The chain employs TRBV12-3 or TRBV12-4 and TRBJ1-1, with a possible D match to TRBD1 (5 bases). Trimming left V 6 bases short and J 5 bases short, with 13 bases between. The CDR3 sequence is 13 residues long. CDR3 in amino acids: CASRPGSGTEAFF. For the CDR3, the DNA is TGTGCCAGCAGACCAGGGTCAGGGACTGAAGCTTTCTTT.

The chain is built from TRBV3-1 and TRBJ1-2; a possible D gene is TRBD1 (6 bases). Germline loops: CDR1 LGHDT, CDR2 YNNKEL (reference sequence). Trimming cost V 0 bases and J 5 bases, with 13 bases left between them. This CDR3 is 15 amino acids long. The CDR3 protein is CASSQDGGQYYGYTF. The DNA for the CDR3 is TGTGCCAGCAGCCAAGATGGAGGACAGTATTATGGCTACACCTTC.

The chain recombines TRBV15 with TRBJ1-4; 9 bases fit TRBD1. The V gene's germline CDR1 is LNHNV and CDR2 YYDKDF (reference sequence). The V gene end was trimmed by 3 bases and the J gene end by 8 bases; junction bases not matched to a gene: 13. The CDR3 is 17 residues long. This chain's CDR3 is CATSSFRPGQGDEKLFF. The CDR3 DNA is TGTGCCACCAGCAGTTTCCGGCCGGGACAGGGTGACGAAAAACTGTTTTTT.

V gene TRBV14 combines with J gene TRBJ1-1; D is uncertain. In germline, CDR1 is SGHDN, CDR2 FVKESK. This CDR3 contains 12 residues. Between the trimmed V and J ends, which lost 9 bases and 3 bases, there was a span of 11 bases. The CDR3 coding sequence is TGTGCCAGTACGAGGGTGGACACTGAAGCTTTCTTT. It is translated as CASTRVDTEAFF.

This chain connects TRBV20-1 to TRBJ1-1; D unresolved. This CDR3 comprises 15 residues. Germline V lookup: CDR1 DFQATT, CDR2 SNEGSKA (reference sequence). Trimming pared 2 bases from V and 0 bases from J, leaving 13 bases between. The CDR3 bases are TGCAGTGCTAGAATACTTGGGGTTCTGAACACTGAAGCTTTCTTT. Translation: CSARILGVLNTEAFF.

This clonotype was seen a handful of times. The chain employs TRBV10-3 and TRBJ1-1; D not resolved. The CDR3 has 13 residues. V lost 10 bases, J lost 1 base, and 13 bases lay in between. CDR1 is ENHRY, CDR2 SYGVKD, per germline. The CDR3 is CASRVYQNTEAFF. The CDR3 region has the DNA TGTGCCAGCAGAGTTTACCAGAACACTGAAGCTTTCTTT.

This clonotype came up many times. J is TRBJ2-7 and V is TRBV10-1; D is possibly TRBD1 (6 bases). Germline V CDR1 and CDR2: WNHNN, SYGVQD (reference sequence). Trimming left V 10 bases short and J 0 bases short, with 28 bases between. This CDR3 has 18 amino acids. The chain's CDR3 is CATLDSPPTNPSSYEQYF. Here the CDR3 DNA reads TGCGCCACCTTGGACAGTCCCCCGACAAACCCGAGCTCCTACGAGCAGTACTTC.

The chain uses TRBV20-1 and TRBJ1-2, with 8 bases identical to TRBD1. CDR1 is DFQATT, CDR2 SNEGSKA, per germline (reference sequence). The CDR3 contains 14 residues. Trimming at V came to 3 bases and at J to 7 bases, leaving 10 bases not matched to a gene. DNA for the CDR3: TGCAGTGCTAGCGCCGGGACAGGCGTTGTTGGCTACACCTTC. Translation: CSASAGTGVVGYTF.

This clonotype was seen ten or more times. The V call is TRBV2, the J call TRBJ1-1; D is possibly TRBD1 (6 bases). The CDR3 consists of 16 residues. CDR1 is SNHLY and CDR2 is FYNNEI in the germline V gene. V lost 10 bases and J lost 3, with 24 bases in between. The CDR3 coding sequence is TGTGCCAACCCGCCACCTGTGAGGGGGGCGGACACTGAAGCTTTCTTT. Protein product: CANPPPVRGADTEAFF.

This clonotype was found a few times. V usage is TRBV5-8 and J usage is TRBJ1-1; D is possibly TRBD1 (6 bases). Germline assignment: CDR1 SGHTS and CDR2 YDEGEE. The CDR3 totals 15 residues. Between the trimmed V and J ends, which lost 1 base and 1 base, there was a span of 11 bases. The CDR3 DNA is TGTGCCAGCAGCTTGCCATTGGGACAGAACACTGAAGCTTTCTTT. This codes for CASSLPLGQNTEAFF.

This clonotype was observed a handful of times. The chain is built from TRBV14 and TRBJ1-2; 10 nucleotides agree with TRBD1. The length of the CDR3 is 16 residues. Trimming at V came to 0 bases and at J to 8 bases, leaving 9 bases not matched to a gene. Germline loops: CDR1 SGHDN, CDR2 FVKESK. The CDR3 nucleotides read TGTGCCAGCAGCCAAGATTTTGACAGGGGGCTTTCGGGCTACACCTTC. This translates into CASSQDFDRGLSGYTF.

This clonotype was observed at least ten times. This sequence joins TRBV4-3 and TRBJ2-7; TRBD1 is a possible D gene (5 bases). V was pared by 3 bases and J by 1 base, with 10 bases between. CDR3 length: 14 amino acids. Germline V lookup: CDR1 LGHNA, CDR2 YSLEER. For the CDR3, the DNA is TGCGCCAGCAGCCAGGTCAGGGTGTCCTACGAGCAGTACTTC. Translating gives CASSQVRVSYEQYF.

This sequence joins TRBV5-1 and TRBJ1-1; D is undetermined. The CDR3 length is 15 residues. V was clipped by 7 bases and J by 5 bases, with 21 bases between them. Germline-derived CDR1 and CDR2 are SGHRS and YFSETQ. CDR3 coding DNA: TGCGCCAGCGCTCTCGATAGGGCTCGGGAAACTGAAGCTTTCTTT. Amino acid sequence: CASALDRARETEAFF.

The V call is TRBV19, the J call TRBJ1-6; weak D call: TRBD1 (5 bases). Germline V gene lookup returns CDR1 LNHDA and CDR2 SQIVND (reference sequence). This CDR3 comprises 15 residues. Trimming took 6 bases from V and 9 from J, leaving 18 bases between them. The CDR3 DNA sequence: TGTGCCAGTAGGGTTTGGCGTTTTAGGGGTTCACCCCTCCACTTT. Its protein product is CASRVWRFRGSPLHF. The variable domain in full, with the rest retrieved from reference TRBV19 and TRBJ1-6, is DGGITQSPKYLFRKEGQNVTLSCEQNLNHDAMYWYRQDPGQGLRLIYYSQIVNDFQKGDIAEGYSVSREKKESFPLTVTSAQKNPTAFYLCASRVWRFRGSPLHFGNGTRLTVT.

This clonotype was observed a handful of times. The chain couples TRBV5-4 to TRBJ2-5, with 10 bases lining up with TRBD2. The V gene's germline CDR1 is SGHNT and CDR2 YYREEE (reference sequence). V was pared by 4 bases and J by 4 bases, with 10 bases of the junction left unmatched. The CDR3 has 16 residues. The CDR3 DNA reads as TGTGCCAGCAGCGCCGGCTTAGCGGGGGGAGGAGAGACCCAGTACTTC. It codes for CASSAGLAGGGETQYF.

The chain carries TRBV28 and TRBJ1-2; TRBD1 might be the D (5 bases). V lost 4 bases to trimming and J lost 3 bases, with 12 bases between them. The CDR3 is made up of 14 amino acids. Germline V gene lookup returns CDR1 MDHEN and CDR2 SYDVKM. Here the CDR3 reads CASSSTPGYYGYTF. Written as DNA, the CDR3 is TGTGCCAGCAGTTCCACCCCAGGGTACTATGGCTACACCTTC.

The table lists this clonotype with a few counts. The chain recombines TRBV5-5 with TRBJ1-1, with a tentative D call TRBD1 (6 bases). Germline values: CDR1 SGHKS, CDR2 YYEKEE (reference sequence). Trimming shortened V by 1 base and J by 1 base, and 20 bases separated the two germline ends. This CDR3 contains 18 residues. The CDR3 DNA is TGTGCCAGCAGCTTGCTACTGGGGGCGGATGGTAGGAACACTGAAGCTTTCTTT. This translates into CASSLLLGADGRNTEAFF.